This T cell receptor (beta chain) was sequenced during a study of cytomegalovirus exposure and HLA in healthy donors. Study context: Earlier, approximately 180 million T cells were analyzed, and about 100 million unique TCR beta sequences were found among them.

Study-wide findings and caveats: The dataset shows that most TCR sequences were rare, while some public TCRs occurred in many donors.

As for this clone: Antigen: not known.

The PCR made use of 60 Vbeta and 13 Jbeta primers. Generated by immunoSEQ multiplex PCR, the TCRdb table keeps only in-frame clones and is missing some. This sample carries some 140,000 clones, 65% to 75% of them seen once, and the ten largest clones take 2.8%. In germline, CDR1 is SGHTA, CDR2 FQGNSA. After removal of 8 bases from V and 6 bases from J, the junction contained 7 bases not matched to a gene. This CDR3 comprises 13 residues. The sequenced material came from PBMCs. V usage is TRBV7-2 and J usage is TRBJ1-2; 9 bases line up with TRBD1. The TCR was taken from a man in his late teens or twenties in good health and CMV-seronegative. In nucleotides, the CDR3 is TGTGCCAGCCGCCCGGGACAGGGTAATGGCTACACCTTC. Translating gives CASRPGQGNGYTF.